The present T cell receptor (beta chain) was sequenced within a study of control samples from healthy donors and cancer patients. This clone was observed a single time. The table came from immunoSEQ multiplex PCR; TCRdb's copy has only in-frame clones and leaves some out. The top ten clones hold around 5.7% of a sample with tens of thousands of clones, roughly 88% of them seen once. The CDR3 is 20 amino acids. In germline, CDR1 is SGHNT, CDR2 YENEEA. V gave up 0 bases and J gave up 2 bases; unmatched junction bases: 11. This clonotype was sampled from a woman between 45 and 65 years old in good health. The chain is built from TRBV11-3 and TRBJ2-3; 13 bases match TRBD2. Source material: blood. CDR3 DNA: TGTGCCAGCAGCTTAGACGAAGGACTAGCGGGGGTAGGACACACAGATACGCAGTATTTT. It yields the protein CASSLDEGLAGVGHTDTQYF.